The clone carrying this TCR beta chain has ten or more counts. Its cognate antigen is unknown. Germline V gene sequence: CDR1 SGHAT, CDR2 FQDESV (reference sequence). V was pared by 5 bases and J by 0 bases, with 8 bases of the junction left unmatched. The CDR3 sequence is 16 residues long. This entry comes from a study of T cell repertoires in cytomegalovirus infection. In the study overall: CMV infection together with matching HLA type was indicated by public TCR beta signatures. Study-level points and caveats: What dominated the ex vivo response were HLA-C-restricted CMV-specific TCR beta clonotypes. Public TCR beta family frequency separated CMV-and-HLA carriers, including in an independent cohort.

TCRdb reanalysed the reads using MiXCR and keeps one entry per CDR3 protein. Altogether 290,000 or so distinct CDR3 sequences are present, approximately 8.9% being singletons, with the ten largest covering around 2.4%. Input material: PBMCs. The source of this sequence is a human donor in good health (CMV status not recorded). Some clones in this sample may be carry-over from other donors' samples. The chain employs TRBV11-1 and TRBJ2-7; TRBD1 aligns across 9 bases. CDR3 bases: TGTGCCAGCAGCAACCGCCGGGACAGGGCCTCCTACGAGCAGTACGTC. Its translation is CASSNRRDRASYEQYV.